This entry features one T cell receptor (beta chain) sequence. The CDR3 sequence is 14 residues long. Germline CDR1 reads SNHLY; CDR2 reads FYNNEI. V gave up 3 bases and J gave up 4 bases; unmatched junction bases: 5. The data were obtained in a study of blood T cell repertoires in COVID-19. Looking at the study overall: Samples representing acute and convalescent COVID-19 were sourced from the United States, Italy and Spain. Sources were T cells, B-cell-depleted T cells, or PBMCs; the material itself was cDNA or gDNA.

How the authors handled the data: Amplifying reference gene primers gave estimates of nucleated cell counts. Sequencing used immunoSEQ multiplex PCR; TCRdb keeps in-frame clones, though not all of them. D and trimming come from the DNA, and the V and J calls and clone size come from that table. Of about 35,000 clones in the sample, around 85% are singletons; the top ten hold more than 40%. The chain couples TRBV2 to TRBJ1-2; the match to TRBD1 covers 7 bases. This clonotype was obtained from a man in his sixties with active or convalescent COVID-19. Input material: peripheral blood. The CDR3 sequence: CASSDWGQTYGYTF. CDR3 nucleotide sequence: TGTGCCAGCAGTGATTGGGGACAGACCTATGGCTACACCTTC.